The clone carrying this TCR beta chain has a single count. The data were produced by immunoSEQ multiplex PCR, yet TCRdb's version contains in-frame clones alone and is incomplete. The sample gives 350,000 to 400,000 clones, about 87% of which show up once; less than 2.5% is in the top ten. Germline V gene data show CDR1 as SNHLY and CDR2 as FYNNEI. The CDR3 covers 14 residues. The V gene lost 7 bases and the J gene lost 5 bases, with 17 bases spanning the gap. These data belong to a study of blood T cell repertoires in COVID-19. Study details: Recovery meant two consecutive negative NP/OP PCR tests, professional clearance, or resolved symptoms. Specimens from acute and convalescent COVID-19 originated in the United States, Italy and Spain. The analysed material was cDNA or gDNA that came from T cells, B-cell-depleted T cells, or PBMCs.

Material for sequencing was PBMCs or T cells enriched from blood (not recorded which). V usage is TRBV2 and J usage is TRBJ1-1; maybe TRBD1 (5 bases). The TCR was taken from a man aged 35-49 years in a cohort exposed to, infected with or recovered from COVID-19 (not recorded which). Written as DNA, the CDR3 is TGTGCCAGCAAAATGAGACAGTCAAGTACTGAAGCTTTCTTT. As protein: CASKMRQSSTEAFF. The complete variable domain, with remaining parts taken from reference TRBV2 and TRBJ1-1, reads EPEVTQTPSHQVTQMGQEVILRCVPISNHLYFYWYRQILGQKVEFLVSFYNNEISEKSEIFDDQFSVERPDGSNFTLKIRSTKLEDSAMYFCASKMRQSSTEAFFGQGTRLTVV.